Presented here are 14 T cell receptor beta chains from one specimen sequenced in a study of siplizumab effects on memory and regulatory T cells. Using immunoSEQ multiplex PCR, the repertoire was profiled, and TCRdb retains in-frame clones only, with some absent. The sample consists of 37,000 or so clones, about 89% of them appearing once. Material: naive CD4+ T cells sorted from blood. The receptors originated from a human donor in good health.

The genes are TRBV7-9 and TRBJ2-7; the match to TRBD2 covers 7 bases. In germline, CDR1 is SEHNR, CDR2 FQNEAQ (reference sequence). The CDR3 has 14 residues. V lost 3 bases to trimming and J lost 5 bases; unmatched junction nucleotides: 7. This CDR3 reads CASSFRTSINEQYF. The CDR3 DNA follows: TGTGCCAGCAGCTTCCGGACTAGTATCAACGAGCAGTACTTC.

This clone was picked up a small number of times. This chain connects TRBV2 to TRBJ1-1; D call uncertain. CDR3 length equals 14 residues. V was pared by 4 bases and J by 1 base, with 10 bases between. Germline V gene data show CDR1 as SNHLY and CDR2 as FYNNEI. This CDR3 is CASSVKGRNTEAFF. CDR3 nucleotides: TGTGCCAGCAGTGTGAAGGGTAGGAACACTGAAGCTTTCTTT. Together with reference TRBV2 and TRBJ1-1, the CDR3 gives the full variable domain: EPEVTQTPSHQVTQMGQEVILRCVPISNHLYFYWYRQILGQKVEFLVSFYNNEISEKSEIFDDQFSVERPDGSNFTLKIRSTKLEDSAMYFCASSVKGRNTEAFFGQGTRLTVV.

V gene TRBV18 combines with J gene TRBJ2-7; 7 positions match TRBD1. Per germline, CDR1 KGHSH and CDR2 LQKENI. Germline trimming cut 1 base from V and 2 bases from J; bases unmatched to any gene: 11. The CDR3 has 17 amino acids. The chain's CDR3 is CASSPLTEGGIAYEQYF. CDR3 in DNA: TGTGCCAGCTCACCACTTACGGAAGGGGGCATCGCCTACGAGCAGTACTTC.

V and J are TRBV5-6 and TRBJ2-1; D gene unclear. The CDR3 spans 11 residues. The ends were cut back, 0 bases at V and 9 bases at J, with 4 bases in the middle. The V gene's germline CDR1 is SGHDT and CDR2 YYEEEE. The CDR3 DNA is TGTGCCAGCAGCTTGGAGGGTGAGCAGTTCTTC. Its translation is CASSLEGEQFF.

The chain couples TRBV5-1 to TRBJ2-5; D is possibly TRBD1 (7 bases). V was shortened by 5 bases and J by 1 base, with 15 bases between the two germline ends. The CDR3 length is 15 residues. Germline-derived CDR1 and CDR2 are SGHRS and YFSETQ. Here the CDR3 DNA reads TGCGCCAGCAGTAGATCGGGGGACAGCCAAGAGACCCAGTACTTC. The encoded protein is CASSRSGDSQETQYF.

The table lists this clone with a few counts. The CDR3 here is CASSRTTGTGEDNYGYTF. DNA for the CDR3: TGTGCCAGCAGCCGTACGACCGGGACAGGGGAGGATAACTATGGCTACACCTTC. The chain uses TRBV14 and TRBJ1-2; 10 bases align to TRBD1. J gave up 1 base and V 4 bases, and 12 bases lay outside the gene matches. The CDR3 covers 18 residues. The V gene's germline CDR1 is SGHDN and CDR2 FVKESK.

This clone came up a few times. The chain carries TRBV10-3 and TRBJ2-7; 10 bases map to TRBD2. Germline V gene data show CDR1 as ENHRY and CDR2 as SYGVKD. The CDR3 sequence is 15 residues long. V gave up 7 bases and J gave up 7 bases; unmatched junction bases: 13. Here the CDR3 DNA reads TGTGCCATCAAGCCTAGCGGGAGCCCGGTTGGGGAGCAGTACTTC. This codes for CAIKPSGSPVGEQYF.

The J gene is TRBJ2-7, the V gene TRBV25-1; D might be TRBD2 (5 bases). This CDR3 comprises 14 residues. V was pared by 4 bases and J by 6 bases, with 16 bases between. Germline CDR1 reads MGHDK; CDR2 reads SYGVNS. The CDR3 is CASSGSGFVVEQYF. In nucleotides, the CDR3 is TGTGCCAGCAGTGGGTCGGGGTTTGTGGTCGAGCAGTACTTC.

The chain recombines TRBV5-6 with TRBJ2-4; the D call may be TRBD1 or TRBD2 (5 bases each). Trimming removed 4 bases at V and 0 bases at J, with 17 bases between. Germline CDR1 reads SGHDT; CDR2 reads YYEEEE. The CDR3 consists of 17 residues. CDR3 sequence (DNA): TGTGCCAGCAGCGCAAGAGGGGCCGGGTTAGCCAAAAACATTCAGTACTTC. Translating it yields CASSARGAGLAKNIQYF.

V is TRBV19 and J is TRBJ2-5; 10 nucleotides match TRBD1. Germline-derived CDR1 and CDR2 are LNHDA and SQIVND (reference sequence). This CDR3 has 16 residues. V dropped 0 bases and J dropped 5; count of bases not matched to a gene: 6. In nucleotides, the CDR3 is TGTGCCAGTAGTATAGAGGGACAGGGGAAAGGGGAGACCCAGTACTTC. It specifies CASSIEGQGKGETQYF.

The rearrangement joins TRBV7-6 to TRBJ2-1; 12 bases are shared with TRBD2. This CDR3 comprises 17 residues. V lost 5 bases, J lost 0 bases, and 5 bases stayed unmatched. CDR1 is SGHVS and CDR2 is FNYEAQ in the germline V gene. The chain's CDR3 is CASSRRLAGASYNEQFF. The DNA of the CDR3 is TGTGCCAGCAGCCGAAGACTAGCGGGAGCCTCCTACAATGAGCAGTTCTTC.

The chain is built from TRBV5-1 and TRBJ1-6; D unresolved. The germline CDR1 and CDR2 sequences are SGHRS and YFSETQ. The ends were cut back, 5 bases at V and 7 bases at J, with 13 bases in the middle. The CDR3 runs to 14 residues. The DNA for the CDR3 is TGCGCCAGCAGACAAGGCGGGAGGAATTCACCCCTCCACTTT. Amino acid sequence: CASRQGGRNSPLHF.

The rearrangement links TRBV13 to TRBJ2-1, with D perhaps assigned TRBD1 or TRBD2 (5 bases each). V was cut by 0 bases and J by 7 bases, with 31 bases left in between. The CDR3 length is 21 residues. From germline, CDR1 is PRHDT and CDR2 FYEKMQ (reference sequence). The CDR3 protein is CASSLGQRGRNLLRLSNEQFF. CDR3 DNA: TGTGCCAGCAGCTTAGGGCAACGGGGCAGAAACCTGTTAAGGCTATCGAATGAGCAGTTCTTC.

The chain has TRBV29-1 and TRBJ2-1; maybe TRBD1 (5 bases). The CDR3 covers 12 residues. Germline CDR1 is SQVTM and CDR2 is ANQGSEA. Between the trimmed V and J ends, which lost 1 base and 7 bases, there was a span of 8 bases. CDR3 nucleotides: TGCAGCGTTGAAGCCCAGGGAAATGAGCAGTTCTTC. Translation gives CSVEAQGNEQFF.